Listed here are 3 T cell receptor beta chains from one sample, sequenced in a study of shared clonotypes between healthy human individuals. TCRdb's table, derived via immunoSEQ multiplex PCR, lists solely in-frame clones and lacks some. The table shows some 2.3 million clones, with over 85% occurring only once. Sample: naive CD4+ T cells from PBMCs. The subset: CD45RA+ positively selected. The receptor source for this set is a man in his late teens or twenties in good health. Some clones in this sample may be carry-over from other donors' samples.

The chain uses TRBV2 and TRBJ1-2; 8 bases line up with TRBD1. From germline, CDR1 is SNHLY and CDR2 FYNNEI. The CDR3 covers 14 residues. J lost 4 bases, V lost 8 bases, and 9 bases had no gene match. Here the CDR3 DNA reads TGTGCCAGCGTCGACAGGGGCACTGCCTATGGCTACACCTTC. Its translation is CASVDRGTAYGYTF.

This chain links TRBV7-9 with TRBJ2-1, with 8 positions matching TRBD2. This CDR3 is 13 amino acids long. CDR1 is SEHNR and CDR2 is FQNEAQ in the germline V gene (reference sequence). The trim removed 9 bases at V and 5 bases at J, leaving 6 bases unmatched. The CDR3 spells CASAGTRDNEQFF. CDR3 DNA sequence: TGTGCCAGTGCCGGGACTAGGGACAATGAGCAGTTCTTC.

Remarks on this clone: Distinct nucleotide sequences in the sample also encode this CDR3. The gene calls are TRBV11-2 and TRBJ1-1; 8 positions match TRBD1. The CDR3 extends over 14 amino acids. Trimming at V came to 5 bases and at J to 2 bases, leaving 4 bases not matched to a gene. Germline V CDR1 and CDR2: SGHAT, FQNNGV. CDR3 DNA: TGTGCCAGCAGCCCAGGACAGGGAAACACTGAAGCTTTCTTT. This translates into CASSPGQGNTEAFF.